The rows below give T cell receptor beta chains drawn from one sample of a study of human T cells and chemical hapten exposure. TCRdb re-analysed the RACE reads in MiXCR, keeping a single row per CDR3 protein. The table has more than 75,000 distinct CDR3 sequences, roughly 8.7% seen once. The specimen was whole blood. The receptors come from a male donor in good health. Some clones in this sample may be carry-over from other donors' samples. The CDR3 runs from the conserved cysteine through the conserved F or W. The D gene is left open where the match is weak. Only some rows state a clone size, as once, few, many or a class for expanded clones.

CDR3nt	CDR3aa	j_gene	d_gene	abundance	len	v_gene
TGTGCCACTTCCCCGGGCAATCAGCCCCAGCATTTT	CATSPGNQPQHF	TRBJ1-5	.	.	12	TRBV28
TGTGCCATCAGTGATCCGGGACTAGCAACTGAGTACGAGCAGTACTTC	CAISDPGLATEYEQYF	TRBJ2-7	TRBD2	.	16	TRBV10-3
TGTGCCAGCAGTCCGCAGGGGGCGATTCAGCCCCAGCATTTT	CASSPQGAIQPQHF	TRBJ1-5	TRBD1	few	14	TRBV2
TGCAGTGCTAGAGGAGGGGATAATCAGCCCCAGCATTTT	CSARGGDNQPQHF	TRBJ1-5	.	.	13	TRBV20-1
TGCGCCAGCAGCCGAAGCCAGGCGATGAACACTGAAGCTTTCTTT	CASSRSQAMNTEAFF	TRBJ1-1	.	.	15	TRBV5-1
TGCAGTGCTAGAGATTTTGCGGGAGGGACTATCACCGGGGAGCTGTTTTTT	CSARDFAGGTITGELFF	TRBJ2-2	TRBD2	few	17	TRBV20-1
TGTGCCAGCTCAACCTCGCCATCATCCACAGATACGCAGTATTTT	CASSTSPSSTDTQYF	TRBJ2-3	.	few	15	TRBV18
TGTGCCAGCAGCGTAGGGGCAGATACGCAGTATTTT	CASSVGADTQYF	TRBJ2-3	.	many	12	TRBV11-2
TGTGCCAGCAGTGCTGGGGACACAGATACGCAGTATTTT	CASSAGDTDTQYF	TRBJ2-3	.	many	13	TRBV6-4
TGTGCCAGCAGCCCTCGGACAGGGAACTACGAGCAGTACTTC	CASSPRTGNYEQYF	TRBJ2-7	TRBD1	.	14	TRBV11-3
TGTGCCAGCAGCACGCACGACAGGGGGCGCCTCCAGCCCCAGCATTTT	CASSTHDRGRLQPQHF	TRBJ1-5	TRBD1	few	16	TRBV7-2
TGCGCCAGCAGCTTTTTCCCCGGGACAGAGAATTCACCCCTCCACTTT	CASSFFPGTENSPLHF	TRBJ1-6	TRBD1	many	16	TRBV5-1
TGCAGCGTGGCCGGGACAGGACCCAATCAGCCCCAGCATTTT	CSVAGTGPNQPQHF	TRBJ1-5	TRBD1	many	14	TRBV29-1
TGTGCCAGCAGCTTGGCCGGGACAGGGACCGGGGCCAACGTCCTGACTTTC	CASSLAGTGTGANVLTF	TRBJ2-6	TRBD1	many	17	TRBV7-8
TGTGCCAGCAGTGACTTGGGGACAGTAAATTCACCCCTCCACTTT	CASSDLGTVNSPLHF	TRBJ1-6	TRBD1	.	15	TRBV2
TGTGCCAGCACCCCTTTGACTAGCGGGGCAAACACCGGGGAGCTGTTTTTT	CASTPLTSGANTGELFF	TRBJ2-2	TRBD2	many	17	TRBV6-5
TGTGCCAGCAGTTACGGGACGGGCGCGAGCTCCTACGAGCAGTACTTC	CASSYGTGASSYEQYF	TRBJ2-7	.	few	16	TRBV6-5
TGCGCCAGCAGCCAAGAAACACCTAGAACTAGCACAGATACGCAGTATTTT	CASSQETPRTSTDTQYF	TRBJ2-3	.	.	17	TRBV4-3
TGTGCCAGCAGCCAAGGAGTAGGCTCTGGGGCCAACGTCCTGACTTTC	CASSQGVGSGANVLTF	TRBJ2-6	.	few	16	TRBV3-1
TGTGCCACCGTCAAAAGGACGGTCTTCACAGATACGCAGTATTTT	CATVKRTVFTDTQYF	TRBJ2-3	.	many	15	TRBV24-1
TGCAGCGTTTCCCTCGACGACATGAATGAGCAGTTCTTC	CSVSLDDMNEQFF	TRBJ2-1	.	.	13	TRBV29-1
TGTGCCAGCAGCCTGACCCACTACCAGACCGGGGAGCTGTTTTTT	CASSLTHYQTGELFF	TRBJ2-2	.	few	15	TRBV5-5
TGTGCCAGCATTGGAAGGGAAAAGGCCGTCACTGAAGCTTTCTTT	CASIGREKAVTEAFF	TRBJ1-1	.	.	15	TRBV28
TGTGCCAGCAGCCCCCGACAGTACAATGAGCAGTTCTTC	CASSPRQYNEQFF	TRBJ2-1	.	.	13	TRBV7-6
TGTGCCAGCAGTGGTCAGGGAGCGTTGAACACTGAAGCTTTCTTT	CASSGQGALNTEAFF	TRBJ1-1	.	many	15	TRBV2
TGTGCCAGCAGCTCCCTCCTTCAAGGCGGCCCGGACCAAGAGACCCAGTACTTC	CASSSLLQGGPDQETQYF	TRBJ2-5	.	.	18	TRBV5-4
TGTGCCAGCAGCCAAGGACGGGCAGGGGCTCCCAGTGGGCAGTACTTC	CASSQGRAGAPSGQYF	TRBJ2-7	.	.	16	TRBV3-1
TGTGCCAGCAGTTTAACCGGGACAGCCGGAATATGGACTGAAGCTTTCTTT	CASSLTGTAGIWTEAFF	TRBJ1-1	TRBD1	few	17	TRBV27
TGTGCCAGCAGTCCAGGCCTCCCAGGTCCGGGTTCCGCCGGGGAGCTGTTTTTT	CASSPGLPGPGSAGELFF	TRBJ2-2	.	many	18	TRBV27
TGCGCCAGCAGCTTGGACAGGGACCGCGCCTACGAGCAGTACTTC	CASSLDRDRAYEQYF	TRBJ2-7	.	few	15	TRBV5-1
TGTGCCAGCAGTTTACGAAACCGGGACACGGGGAAAGGCTCCTACGAGCAGTACTTC	CASSLRNRDTGKGSYEQYF	TRBJ2-7	.	.	19	TRBV27
TGTGCCAGCAGCTCCGAGGGAGTAGAGCAGTACTTC	CASSSEGVEQYF	TRBJ2-7	.	.	12	TRBV7-6
TGCGCCAGCAGTGAGTCGCTTTACGGTGAGCAGTTCTTC	CASSESLYGEQFF	TRBJ2-1	.	.	13	TRBV10-1
TGCAGTGCTAGCCAGGGCCGGGAAAGGTACCAAGAGACCCAGTACTTC	CSASQGRERYQETQYF	TRBJ2-5	.	.	16	TRBV20-1
TGTGCCAGTAAACGGTTCCAAGGGACAGGCGATGAAGCTTTCTTT	CASKRFQGTGDEAFF	TRBJ1-1	TRBD1	.	15	TRBV12-3/TRBV12-4
TGCAGTGCTAGGATCCGGGACCATGAAGCTTTCTTT	CSARIRDHEAFF	TRBJ1-1	.	many	12	TRBV20-1
TGTGCCAGCAGTTCTACTTTATCTGAGCAGTTCTTC	CASSSTLSEQFF	TRBJ2-1	.	.	12	TRBV6-2/TRBV6-3
TGTGCCAGCAGCTTGGACGGGAACTATGGCTACACCTTC	CASSLDGNYGYTF	TRBJ1-2	.	many	13	TRBV7-2
TGTGCCATCAGTGAGTCGCGCGACACAGATACGCAGTATTTT	CAISESRDTDTQYF	TRBJ2-3	.	few	14	TRBV10-3
TGTGCCAGCAGTTATATGAGCACTGAAGCTTTCTTT	CASSYMSTEAFF	TRBJ1-1	.	many	12	TRBV12-3/TRBV12-4
TGTGCCAGCAGTCTGGGACTAGTAAGGGCCACCGGGGAGCTGTTTTTT	CASSLGLVRATGELFF	TRBJ2-2	TRBD2	few	16	TRBV27
TGTGCCAGCAGCGCAGATGACTTGGAGAACACTGAAGCTTTCTTT	CASSADDLENTEAFF	TRBJ1-1	.	.	15	TRBV7-2